Listed below are T cell receptor beta chains from one sample, sequenced in a study of glioma-infiltrating T cells. From the multiplex PCR reads, TCRdb called clonotypes with MiXCR, one entry per CDR3 protein. This table has roughly 100,000 distinct CDR3 sequences, about 30% appearing once. Sample: glioma tissue, nonneoplastic brain tissue, or PBMCs (not recorded which). All receptors come from a human donor with low-grade glioma or glioblastoma, undergoing nonglioma brain surgery, or in good health (not recorded which). Both conserved end residues are part of each CDR3. D genes are given only for firm matches. Size tells how often a clone was seen (once, few, many) or the class of an expanded clone, and some rows leave it out.

TRBV2	.	TRBJ2-5	.	CARRERRTETQYF	TGTGCCAGAAGGGAACGACGGACAGAGACCCAGTACTTC
TRBV20-1	TRBD1	TRBJ1-1	.	CSARSGGRDTEALF	TGCAGTGCTAGGTCAGGGGGTAGGGACACTGAAGCTTTATTT
TRBV5-1	.	TRBJ2-5	.	CASSPRPTVGQETQYF	TGCGCCAGCAGCCCCCGACCCACGGTGGGCCAAGAGACCCAGTACTTC
TRBV3-1	.	TRBJ1-1	few	CASINIGGSTEAFF	TGTGCCAGCATTAACATAGGGGGGTCGACTGAAGCTTTCTTT
TRBV19	.	TRBJ2-7	few	CASSNQGTYEQYF	TGTGCCAGTAGTAACCAGGGCACCTACGAGCAGTACTTC
TRBV29-1	TRBD1	TRBJ1-3	.	CSVTSGGDTIYF	TGCAGCGTCACATCAGGGGGGGACACCATATATTTT
TRBV12-3/TRBV12-4	TRBD2	TRBJ2-6	few	CASSLSSGGSSGANVLTF	TGTGCCAGCAGTTTATCCAGCGGGGGGAGCTCTGGGGCCAACGTCCTGACTTTC
TRBV6-1	TRBD2	TRBJ2-5	many	CASSSYYSGEYQETQYF	TGTGCCAGCAGTTCTTATTATAGCGGGGAGTACCAAGAGACCCAGTACTTC
TRBV11-3	TRBD2	TRBJ2-3	.	CASSLGSGGAAGTQYF	TGTGCCAGCAGCTTAGGCAGCGGGGGGGCCGCAGGTACGCAGTATTTT
TRBV4-2	.	TRBJ2-5	few	CASSQDVAPGETQYF	TGTGCCAGCAGCCAAGATGTCGCCCCCGGGGAGACCCAGTACTTC
TRBV27	TRBD2	TRBJ2-1	many	CASSPLTGTSGDNEQFF	TGTGCCAGCAGCCCCTTAACCGGGACTAGCGGAGACAATGAGCAGTTCTTC
TRBV4-3	.	TRBJ2-7	many	CASSQLPGDEQYF	TGCGCCAGCAGCCAACTCCCCGGGGACGAGCAGTACTTC
TRBV2	.	TRBJ2-3	medium-sized	CASSGGTSSTDTQYF	TGTGCCAGCAGCGGAGGGACGTCTAGCACAGATACGCAGTATTTT
TRBV10-3	.	TRBJ1-5	.	CATRQEVQPQHF	TGTGCCACACGACAGGAAGTGCAGCCCCAGCATTTT
TRBV5-1	TRBD1	TRBJ1-1	.	CASSRTGGVTEAFF	TGCGCCAGCAGCAGGACAGGGGGCGTAACTGAAGCTTTCTTT
TRBV12-3/TRBV12-4	.	TRBJ1-6	.	CASSLGLAPGPNSPLHF	TGTGCCAGCAGTTTAGGGTTGGCCCCGGGCCCCAATTCACCCCTCCACTTT
TRBV6-1	TRBD2	TRBJ2-3	.	CASSPSGLTGGPIADTQYF	TGTGCCAGCAGCCCTTCAGGACTAACGGGGGGGCCGATCGCAGATACGCAGTATTTT
TRBV6-1	.	TRBJ1-1	many	CASSLNWRNTEAFF	TGTGCCAGCAGTTTAAACTGGCGGAACACTGAAGCTTTCTTT
TRBV19	.	TRBJ1-6	few	CASRGSSSPLHF	TGTGCCAGTAGGGGGTCGAGTTCACCCCTCCACTTT
TRBV4-2	.	TRBJ1-3	many	CASSQDWYSGNTIYF	TGTGCCAGCAGCCAAGATTGGTACTCTGGAAACACCATATATTTT
TRBV7-2	.	TRBJ2-3	many	CASSLVFSASETQYF	TGTGCCAGCAGCTTAGTCTTCTCGGCTAGCGAAACGCAGTATTTT
TRBV5-4	.	TRBJ2-3	.	CASNLRGLATDTQYF	TGTGCCAGCAACCTTAGAGGGCTAGCGACAGATACGCAGTATTTT
TRBV6-1	.	TRBJ1-2	many	CASSETTGYGYTF	TGTGCCAGCAGTGAGACCACAGGGTATGGCTACACCTTC
TRBV3-1	.	TRBJ2-2	many	CASSPTQIRGTGELFF	TGTGCCAGCAGCCCGACTCAAATCCGTGGCACCGGGGAGCTGTTTTTT
TRBV7-2	.	TRBJ1-5	many	CASSLPGRNQPQHF	TGTGCCAGCAGCTTACCGGGCCGGAATCAGCCCCAGCATTTT
TRBV18	.	TRBJ2-6	.	CASSPPGGYRSGANVLTF	TGTGCCAGCTCACCACCGGGAGGTTACCGGTCTGGGGCCAACGTCCTGACTTTC
TRBV7-2	.	TRBJ1-2	few	CASSLKGGGYGYTF	TGTGCCAGCAGCTTAAAAGGGGGAGGCTATGGCTACACCTTC
TRBV28	TRBD2	TRBJ2-3	once	CASSHQRGGQSDTQYF	TGTGCCAGCAGTCACCAGCGGGGGGGCCAATCAGATACACAGTATTTT
TRBV4-3	.	TRBJ2-2	.	CASSQVTASTGNTGELFF	TGCGCCAGCAGCCAAGTAACGGCGTCAACAGGGAACACCGGGGAGCTGTTTTTT
TRBV5-1	.	TRBJ1-2	many	CASSSPPSYGYTF	TGCGCCAGCAGCTCCCCCCCGAGCTATGGCTACACCTTC
TRBV2	.	TRBJ1-6	many	CASSESWRSPLHF	TGTGCCAGCAGTGAAAGTTGGCGGTCACCCCTCCACTTT
TRBV4-3	.	TRBJ2-1	many	CASSQDRGLGEQFF	TGCGCCAGCAGCCAAGATAGGGGCCTGGGTGAGCAGTTCTTC
TRBV7-9	TRBD2	TRBJ2-5	few	CASSLGGGPQETQYF	TGTGCCAGCAGCTTAGGCGGGGGGCCCCAAGAGACCCAGTACTTC
TRBV27	.	TRBJ2-6	.	CASSGVSGANVLTF	TGTGCCAGCAGTGGGGTTTCGGGGGCCAACGTCCTGACTTTC
TRBV4-3	TRBD1	TRBJ1-5	many	CASSQEVRGDNQPQHF	TGCGCCAGCAGCCAAGAAGTCAGGGGGGACAATCAGCCCCAGCATTTT
TRBV6-1	TRBD1	TRBJ2-7	many	CASRYIRADRAHEQYF	TGTGCCAGCAGATACATCCGAGCGGACAGGGCGCACGAGCAGTACTTC
TRBV4-2	.	TRBJ2-7	many	CASSPSGTAPYEQYF	TGTGCCAGCAGCCCATCCGGGACGGCGCCCTACGAGCAGTACTTC
TRBV29-1	.	TRBJ1-1	few	CSAVDTEAFF	TGCAGCGCAGTTGACACTGAAGCTTTCTTT
TRBV5-1	TRBD2	TRBJ2-3	.	CASSLANTSGATDTQYF	TGCGCCAGCAGCTTGGCAAATACTAGCGGGGCTACAGATACGCAGTATTTT
TRBV20-1	TRBD1	TRBJ1-2	many	CSADSGTANYGYTF	TGCAGTGCTGACTCCGGGACAGCTAACTATGGCTACACCTTC
TRBV6-1	TRBD2	TRBJ2-3	many	CASVKQGGGRWVSTDTQYF	TGTGCCAGCGTGAAGCAAGGCGGGGGTCGATGGGTTAGCACAGATACGCAGTATTTT
TRBV5-1	.	TRBJ2-2	.	CASRTASTGELFF	TGCGCCAGCAGGACGGCGAGCACCGGGGAGCTGTTTTTT
TRBV4-3	TRBD1	TRBJ1-2	once	CASRQGTLDRGNYGYTF	TGCGCCAGCAGACAGGGGACACTGGACAGGGGGAACTATGGCTACACCTTC
TRBV12-3/TRBV12-4	TRBD1	TRBJ1-1	.	CASRSDRVITEAFF	TGTGCCAGCAGATCCGACAGGGTTATCACTGAAGCTTTCTTT
TRBV20-1	.	TRBJ1-2	.	CSASVVGGGNYGYTF	TGCAGTGCTAGCGTCGTCGGGGGGGGGAACTATGGCTACACCTTC
TRBV20-1	TRBD1	TRBJ2-1	many	CSAHSGTAYNEQFF	TGCAGTGCTCACTCCGGGACAGCCTACAATGAGCAGTTCTTC
TRBV12-3/TRBV12-4	.	TRBJ1-5	.	CASSLGREQPQHF	TGTGCCAGCAGTTTAGGTCGGGAACAGCCCCAGCATTTT
TRBV7-2	.	TRBJ1-3	many	CASSNGNTIYF	TGTGCCAGCAGTAACGGAAACACCATATATTTT
TRBV28	TRBD2	TRBJ2-7	.	CASRSYGGGGSVSIYEQYF	TGTGCCAGCAGATCTTACGGGGGGGGGGGGTCTGTCTCTATATACGAGCAGTACTTC
TRBV7-6	.	TRBJ1-1	many	CASSLEGSNTEAFF	TGTGCCAGCAGCTTAGAAGGATCGAACACTGAAGCTTTCTTT
TRBV6-1	.	TRBJ1-3	many	CASKGRDLSGNTIYF	TGTGCCAGCAAAGGAAGGGATCTCTCTGGAAACACCATATATTTT
TRBV7-2	TRBD1	TRBJ1-2	.	CASSPGGDGYTF	TGTGCCAGCAGCCCAGGGGGCGATGGCTACACCTTC
TRBV7-9	TRBD1	TRBJ2-1	.	CASSPRRDSSYNEQFF	TGTGCCAGCAGCCCGCGCCGGGACAGCAGTTACAATGAGCAGTTCTTC
TRBV12-3/TRBV12-4	.	TRBJ2-1	many	CASSLRGGSYNEQFF	TGTGCCAGCAGTTTAAGGGGGGGCTCCTACAATGAGCAGTTCTTC
TRBV7-6	.	TRBJ2-1	many	CASSSLRDEQFF	TGTGCCAGCAGCTCCCTCCGTGATGAGCAGTTCTTC
TRBV7-8	.	TRBJ2-3	.	CASSLGGYTDTHYF	TGTGCCAGCAGCTTGGGCGGTTACACAGATACGCATTATTTT
TRBV20-1	TRBD1	TRBJ2-1	many	CSAPILGQGYNEQFF	TGCAGTGCCCCGATCCTGGGACAGGGCTACAATGAGCAGTTCTTC